The 30 T cell receptor beta chains below all came from one sample that was sequenced in a study of T-cell reconstitution after alpha-beta-depleted transplantation in children. Unique molecular identifiers were used in preparing the TCRbeta library. TCRdb re-called the PCR reads through MiXCR, storing one row per CDR3 protein. The data show about 980,000 distinct CDR3 sequences, roughly 29% seen once. The starting material was PBMCs, mostly from graft donor cells, obtained 360 days after TCRalphabeta/CD19-depleted stem cell transplant. Receptor source: a boy in the first two years of life who had a stem cell transplant for SCID, so the T cells may come from the graft donor.

This clonotype was counted only a few times. The rearrangement links TRBV7-6 to TRBJ2-1; 10 nucleotides line up with TRBD2. This CDR3 spans 15 amino acids. Germline V gene sequence: CDR1 SGHVS, CDR2 FNYEAQ. V was clipped by 5 bases and J by 3 bases; unmatched bases: 4. The CDR3 loop reads CASSNSGGDYNEQFF. The CDR3 coding sequence is TGTGCCAGCAGCAACAGCGGGGGGGACTACAATGAGCAGTTCTTC.

The chain is built from TRBV29-1 and TRBJ1-3; D is unresolved. Germline lookup yields CDR1 SQVTM and CDR2 ANQGSEA. Trimming pared 3 bases from V and 0 bases from J, leaving 6 bases between. The CDR3 sequence is 13 residues long. The CDR3: CSVDEGSGNTIYF. The CDR3 DNA is TGCAGCGTTGATGAGGGCTCTGGAAACACCATATATTTT.

The chain recombines TRBV4-1 with TRBJ2-7; 7 bases are shared with TRBD1. Germline CDR1 reads MGHRA; CDR2 reads YSYEKL. J was trimmed by 0 bases and V by 4 bases; bases with no gene match: 9. This CDR3 is built from 16 residues. Written as DNA, the CDR3 is TGCGCCAGCAGCCTTCGTACGGGACAGAGCTCCTACGAGCAGTACTTC. The encoded protein is CASSLRTGQSSYEQYF.

V and J are TRBV5-1 and TRBJ2-1; D unclear. The germline V gene has CDR1 SGHRS and CDR2 YFSETQ. CDR3 size: 15 residues. V lost 4 bases, J lost 8 bases, and 19 bases lay in between. This CDR3 is CASSPIYIGNHEQFF. In DNA form, the CDR3 reads TGCGCCAGCAGCCCAATCTACATAGGGAACCATGAGCAGTTCTTC.

Ten or more counts support this clonotype. V gene TRBV5-1 combines with J gene TRBJ2-3, with TRBD2 matching over 13 bases. The trim removed 2 bases at V and 3 bases at J, leaving 12 bases unmatched. This CDR3 has 19 amino acids. Germline V gene lookup returns CDR1 SGHRS and CDR2 YFSETQ. CDR3 nucleotides: TGCGCCAGCAGCTTCACTAGCGGGGGGGCCGCAACCAAAACAGATACGCAGTATTTT. It yields the protein CASSFTSGGAATKTDTQYF.

This clonotype is termed medium-sized (0.01 to 0.1%). CDR3 sequence (DNA): TGCGCCAGCAGCCAAGACGGTGAAGGGGAGGGCTATGGCTACACCTTC. Translated, it gives CASSQDGEGEGYGYTF. The chain is built from TRBV4-3 and TRBJ1-2, with D possibly matching TRBD1 (5 bases). V gave up 0 bases and J gave up 4 bases, with 15 bases separating them. The CDR3 runs 16 residues. Germline CDR1 and CDR2: LGHNA and YSLEER.

This clonotype was seen repeatedly, ten times or more. J is TRBJ2-3 and V is TRBV7-2; D is perhaps TRBD2 (5 bases). Trimming stripped 2 bases from V and 0 bases from J, with 9 bases between. The CDR3 contains 15 residues. The germline gives CDR1 SGHTA, CDR2 FQGNSA. In DNA, the CDR3 is TGTGCCAGCAGCTTACACGGGGAGAGCACAGATACGCAGTATTTT. Translated, it gives CASSLHGESTDTQYF.

This clonotype was detected a few times. V and J are TRBV9 and TRBJ2-1; tentatively, D is TRBD2 (7 bases). Germline V gene data show CDR1 as SGDLS and CDR2 as YYNGEE. V gave up 0 bases and J gave up 2 bases, with 9 bases separating them. The CDR3 sequence is 15 residues long. The CDR3 is CASSVDGGPYNEQFF. In DNA form, the CDR3 reads TGTGCCAGCAGCGTAGACGGGGGGCCCTACAATGAGCAGTTCTTC.

This clonotype turned up a few times. The chain carries TRBV5-5 and TRBJ1-6; D possibly corresponds to TRBD1 (5 bases). Germline loops: CDR1 SGHKS, CDR2 YYEKEE (reference sequence). V gave up 4 bases and J gave up 7 bases, with 12 bases separating them. The CDR3 is 14 amino acids. The CDR3 region is CASSPGGMNSPLHF. For the CDR3, the DNA is TGTGCCAGCAGCCCCGGGGGTATGAATTCACCCCTCCACTTT.

This clonotype was observed a handful of times. The chain recombines TRBV27 with TRBJ2-1, with 8 positions matching TRBD1. The V gene's germline CDR1 is MNHEY and CDR2 SMNVEV (reference sequence). V was clipped by 4 bases and J by 2 bases; unmatched bases: 7. The CDR3 runs to 16 residues. DNA of the CDR3: TGTGCCAGCAGTTGGTCAGGGGGCGTAACCTACAATGAGCAGTTCTTC. Its protein is CASSWSGGVTYNEQFF.

This clonotype was recorded many times. The genes are TRBV2 and TRBJ2-5; D is unresolved. This CDR3 is built from 15 residues. CDR1 is SNHLY, CDR2 FYNNEI, per germline. The V end lost 8 bases, the J end lost 5 bases, and 21 bases lay between the germline ends. CDR3 in amino acids: CASGWETTAAETQYF. The CDR3 region has the DNA TGTGCCAGCGGATGGGAAACAACGGCAGCGGAGACCCAGTACTTC.

This clonotype was seen a few times. V is TRBV12-3 or TRBV12-4 and J is TRBJ2-5; D might be TRBD1 (6 bases). This CDR3 contains 12 residues. Trimming shortened V by 6 bases and J by 4 bases, and 9 bases separated the two germline ends. CDR3 sequence (DNA): TGTGCCAGCAGGCCGGACAGAGAGACCCAGTACTTC. This codes for CASRPDRETQYF.

This chain links TRBV10-3 with TRBJ2-2; no firm D call. This CDR3 spans 8 amino acids. In germline, CDR1 is ENHRY, CDR2 SYGVKD. The CDR3 region has the DNA TGTAACCGTGGGGAGCTGTTTTTT. It specifies CNRGELFF.

V and J are TRBV2 and TRBJ2-4; 11 positions match TRBD1. CDR3 length: 16 amino acids. CDR1 is SNHLY, CDR2 FYNNEI, per germline. Unmatched junction bases numbered 4, after V lost 6 bases and J lost 0 bases. The CDR3 DNA is TGTGCCAGCAGCCAAGGGACAGGGGGAGCCAAAAACATTCAGTACTTC. Protein: CASSQGTGGAKNIQYF. Combining the CDR3 with reference TRBV2 and TRBJ2-4 gives the whole variable domain EPEVTQTPSHQVTQMGQEVILRCVPISNHLYFYWYRQILGQKVEFLVSFYNNEISEKSEIFDDQFSVERPDGSNFTLKIRSTKLEDSAMYFCASSQGTGGAKNIQYFGAGTRLSVL.

The chain links TRBV12-3 or TRBV12-4 to TRBJ1-4; 7 nucleotides match TRBD1. J lost 7 bases, V lost 6 bases, and 11 bases had no gene match. This CDR3 comprises 15 residues. The CDR3 DNA reads as TGTGCCAGCAGCTACGCCGGGACAGTAATTGAAAAACTGTTTTTT. Protein: CASSYAGTVIEKLFF.

This clonotype was observed a handful of times. The genes are TRBV29-1 and TRBJ1-6; D remains unclear. Deletions cut 7 bases from V and 0 bases from J, with 10 bases between. Germline CDR1 is SQVTM and CDR2 is ANQGSEA. This CDR3 is built from 14 residues. The CDR3 nucleotides read TGCAGCGCCCGGTTTACCTCCTATAATTCACCCCTCCACTTT. This sequence encodes CSARFTSYNSPLHF.

The chain joins TRBV5-1 to TRBJ2-6; D tentatively fits TRBD1 or TRBD2 (5 bases each). The CDR3 runs 18 residues. The V end lost 0 bases, the J end lost 2 bases, and 15 bases lay between the germline ends. Germline values: CDR1 SGHRS, CDR2 YFSETQ. The CDR3 bases are TGCGCCAGCAGCTTGGTCGGCCTTTGGGACCCTGGGGCCAACGTCCTGACTTTC. Its translation is CASSLVGLWDPGANVLTF.

The J gene is TRBJ2-5, the V gene TRBV12-3 or TRBV12-4, with TRBD1 identical over 9 bases. Trimming took 6 bases from V and 0 from J; bases not matched to a gene: 8. The CDR3 runs 16 residues. The CDR3 is CASSPGQGTYQETQYF. CDR3 sequence (DNA): TGTGCCAGCAGCCCGGGACAGGGAACGTACCAAGAGACCCAGTACTTC.

CDR3 region: CSARLSETQYF. CDR3 bases: TGCAGTGCTAGATTATCGGAGACCCAGTACTTC. The V call is TRBV20-1, the J call TRBJ2-5; the D is unclear. CDR1 and CDR2 from the germline V gene are DFQATT and SNEGSKA (reference sequence). This CDR3 region has 11 residues. Between the trimmed V and J ends, which lost 2 bases and 5 bases, there was a span of 6 bases.

V gene TRBV6-1 combines with J gene TRBJ2-3; TRBD2 aligns across 7 bases. Germline loops: CDR1 MNHNS, CDR2 SASEGT. Germline trimming cut 6 bases from V and 4 bases from J; bases unmatched to any gene: 7. CDR3 length: 14 residues. CDR3 in amino acids: CASRERGGPDTQYF. The CDR3 region has the DNA TGTGCCAGCAGAGAGCGGGGAGGCCCAGATACGCAGTATTTT.

The chain links TRBV2 to TRBJ2-7; maybe TRBD2 (5 bases). V was clipped by 5 bases and J by 5 bases, with 19 bases between them. The CDR3 sequence is 15 residues long. CDR1 SNHLY and CDR2 FYNNEI come from the germline V gene. The CDR3 region is CASSTNSDGDDEQYF. The CDR3 DNA is TGTGCCAGCAGTACGAATTCGGACGGGGATGACGAGCAGTACTTC.

The V and J genes are TRBV6-2 or TRBV6-3 and TRBJ2-7; weak D call: TRBD2 (6 bases). The CDR3 runs to 15 residues. V lost 4 bases and J lost 4, with 17 bases in between. Germline values: CDR1 MNHEY, CDR2 SVGEGT. In DNA, the CDR3 is TGTGCCAGCAGTTGGGCGGGGACGGTGCTATACGAGCAGTACTTC. Its translation is CASSWAGTVLYEQYF.

The J gene is TRBJ2-2, the V gene TRBV5-1; possible D gene TRBD1, 6 bases. CDR3 length: 15 residues. CDR1 SGHRS and CDR2 YFSETQ come from the germline V gene. With 4 bases removed from V and 4 bases from J, the gap between germline ends came to 14 bases. The CDR3 loop reads CASSLDRPRTGELFF. In DNA, the CDR3 is TGCGCCAGCAGCCTAGACAGGCCGCGCACCGGGGAGCTGTTTTTT. The entire variable domain, with the rest obtained from reference TRBV5-1 and TRBJ2-2, is as follows: KAGVTQTPRYLIKTRGQQVTLSCSPISGHRSVSWYQQTPGQGLQFLFEYFSETQRNKGNFPGRFSGRQFSNSRSEMNVSTLELGDSALYLCASSLDRPRTGELFFGEGSRLTVL.

This clonotype has only a few counts. The J gene is TRBJ2-3, the V gene TRBV12-3 or TRBV12-4, with TRBD2 identical over 7 bases. This CDR3 is 15 amino acids long. Trimming cost V 3 bases and J 4 bases; bases outside gene matches: 7. The CDR3 nucleotides are TGTGCCAGCAGTTTTACGGGGGGAGGGTCAGATACGCAGTATTTT. Its protein is CASSFTGGGSDTQYF.

The chain links TRBV5-1 to TRBJ2-3, with D perhaps given as TRBD1 or TRBD2 (5 bases each). The CDR3 has 15 residues. Looked up from germline, CDR1 is SGHRS and CDR2 is YFSETQ. V dropped 3 bases and J dropped 2 bases, with 13 bases sitting between them. The CDR3 region has the DNA TGCGCCAGCAGCTGGGGACGATCAAACACAGATACGCAGTATTTT. Translating gives CASSWGRSNTDTQYF.

V usage is TRBV6-5 and J usage is TRBJ1-1; D gene unclear. Germline V lookup: CDR1 MNHEY, CDR2 SVGAGI. V shed 4 bases and J shed 5 bases, with 5 bases lying between them. There are 11 residues in the CDR3. The CDR3 coding sequence is TGTGCCAGCAGTTGGAGGACTGAAGCTTTCTTT. It encodes CASSWRTEAFF.

The chain has TRBV5-8 and TRBJ1-5, with D unclear. This CDR3 contains 14 residues. Germline CDR1 reads SGHTS; CDR2 reads YDEGEE. V lost 1 base and J lost 4, with 9 bases in between. For the CDR3, the DNA is TGTGCCAGCAGCTTGCCAGGACCTAATCAGCCCCAGCATTTT. It translates to CASSLPGPNQPQHF.

In its sample, this clonotype was seen a few times. The genes are TRBV7-9 and TRBJ1-2; 7 bases fit TRBD1. Germline V gene lookup returns CDR1 SEHNR and CDR2 FQNEAQ (reference sequence). The CDR3 is 14 amino acids. The V segment lost 1 base and the J segment 5 bases; nucleotides outside the gene matches: 4. The CDR3 region has the DNA TGTGCCAGCAGCTTAGAAGGCAGGGGGTATGGCTACACCTTC. Translating it yields CASSLEGRGYGYTF.

This clonotype has only a few counts. The rearrangement uses TRBV20-1 and TRBJ1-1, with TRBD1 matching 7 bases. Germline-derived CDR1 and CDR2 are DFQATT and SNEGSKA (reference sequence). V lost 5 bases, J lost 1 base, and 7 bases stayed unmatched. CDR3 size: 14 residues. This CDR3 reads CSAAREGANTEAFF. DNA for the CDR3: TGCAGTGCTGCCAGGGAGGGGGCGAACACTGAAGCTTTCTTT.

This clonotype was seen a few times. The CDR3 here is CAIGQVPYNEQFF. The CDR3 region has the DNA TGTGCCATCGGACAGGTTCCCTACAATGAGCAGTTCTTC. J is TRBJ2-1 and V is TRBV10-3, with TRBD1 matching 7 bases. This CDR3 is built from 13 residues. V lost 8 bases to trimming and J lost 2 bases; unmatched junction nucleotides: 3. Per germline, CDR1 ENHRY and CDR2 SYGVKD.